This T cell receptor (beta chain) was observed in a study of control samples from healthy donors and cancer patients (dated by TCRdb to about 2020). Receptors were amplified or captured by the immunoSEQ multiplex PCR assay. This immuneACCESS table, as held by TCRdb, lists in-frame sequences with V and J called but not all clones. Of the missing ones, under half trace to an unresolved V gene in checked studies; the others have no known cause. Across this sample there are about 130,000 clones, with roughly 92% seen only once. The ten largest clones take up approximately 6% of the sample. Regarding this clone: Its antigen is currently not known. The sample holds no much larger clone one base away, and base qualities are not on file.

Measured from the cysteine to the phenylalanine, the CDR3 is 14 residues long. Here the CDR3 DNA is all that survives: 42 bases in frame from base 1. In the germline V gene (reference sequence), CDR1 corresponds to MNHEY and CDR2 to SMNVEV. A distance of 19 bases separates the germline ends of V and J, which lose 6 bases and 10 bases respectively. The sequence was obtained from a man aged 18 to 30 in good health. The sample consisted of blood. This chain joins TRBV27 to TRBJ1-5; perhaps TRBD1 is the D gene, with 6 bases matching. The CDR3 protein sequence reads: CASSQPGEGGPQHF. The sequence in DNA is TGTGCCAGCAGCCAACCCGGAGAAGGGGGACCCCAGCATTTT.